One and the same sample provided the 27 T cell receptor beta chains below, sequenced in a study of cytomegalovirus exposure and HLA in healthy donors. The repertoire was sequenced with immunoSEQ multiplex PCR; TCRdb's copy has only in-frame clones and lacks some. The sample includes around 300,000 clones, roughly 87% of them seen just once. The sample taken for sequencing was PBMCs. Receptor source: a woman aged 25-40 years in good health and CMV-seropositive.

This clone has a handful of counts. The chain combines TRBV9 with TRBJ2-7, with 8 bases identical to TRBD2. V was pared by 3 bases and J by 0 bases, with 5 bases of the junction left unmatched. CDR3 length equals 15 residues. Germline-derived CDR1 and CDR2 are SGDLS and YYNGEE. The CDR3 DNA follows: TGTGCCAGCAGCGCCCATAGCGGGGTCTCCTACGAGCAGTACTTC. This sequence encodes CASSAHSGVSYEQYF.

This chain connects TRBV29-1 to TRBJ2-5; 10 bases are a match to TRBD2. After removal of 8 bases from V and 4 bases from J, the junction contained 13 bases not matched to a gene. This CDR3 comprises 15 residues. The germline CDR1 and CDR2 sequences are SQVTM and ANQGSEA. The CDR3 sequence is CSLRSGRVGAETQYF. Here the CDR3 DNA reads TGCAGCCTAAGGAGCGGGAGGGTTGGGGCAGAGACCCAGTACTTC. The variable domain in full, completed from reference TRBV29-1 and TRBJ2-5, reads SAVISQKPSRDICQRGTSLTIQCQVDSQVTMMFWYRQQPGQSLTLIATANQGSEATYESGFVIDKFPISRPNLTFSTLTVSNMSPEDSSIYLCSLRSGRVGAETQYFGPGTRLLVL.

The chain uses TRBV7-9 and TRBJ2-2; 11 nucleotides match TRBD2. Trimming took 6 bases from V and 4 from J; bases not matched to a gene: 1. Germline V CDR1 and CDR2: SEHNR, FQNEAQ (reference sequence). This CDR3 contains 14 residues. The CDR3 reads CASRLAGATGELFF. The CDR3 DNA follows: TGTGCCAGCAGACTAGCGGGAGCCACCGGGGAGCTGTTTTTT.

This sequence joins TRBV5-1 and TRBJ1-5; TRBD1 aligns across 9 bases. CDR1 and CDR2 from the germline V gene are SGHRS and YFSETQ. This CDR3 has 12 amino acids. The CDR3 bases are TGCGGACAGGGGGTCGGCAATCAGCCCCAGCATTTT. This translates into CGQGVGNQPQHF.

The chain links TRBV27 to TRBJ2-1; possible D gene TRBD1, 5 bases. The germline V gene encodes CDR1 MNHEY and CDR2 SMNVEV (reference sequence). The CDR3 has 13 amino acids. V was shortened by 4 bases and J by 4 bases, with 8 bases between the two germline ends. CDR3 sequence: CASSSRTYNEQFF. CDR3 DNA: TGTGCCAGCAGTTCCAGGACATACAATGAGCAGTTCTTC.

This chain connects TRBV5-4 to TRBJ2-7; 8 nucleotides line up with TRBD1. The CDR3 runs 17 residues. The V gene's germline CDR1 is SGHNT and CDR2 YYREEE (reference sequence). V trimming: 5 bases; J trimming: 0 bases; junction bases outside the gene matches: 13. CDR3 loop: CASSIRSLTGGSYEQYF. In DNA form, the CDR3 reads TGTGCCAGCAGTATTCGGAGTTTAACAGGGGGCTCCTACGAGCAGTACTTC. Variable domain in full (rest from reference TRBV5-4 and TRBJ2-7): ETGVTQSPTHLIKTRGQQVTLRCSSQSGHNTVSWYQQALGQGPQFIFQYYREEENGRGNFPPRFSGLQFPNYSSELNVNALELDDSALYLCASSIRSLTGGSYEQYFGPGTRLTVT.

The genes are TRBV5-6 and TRBJ2-5, with D possibly TRBD1 on 6 matching bases. Looked up from germline, CDR1 is SGHDT and CDR2 is YYEEEE. Deletions cut 3 bases from V and 2 bases from J, with 14 bases between. This CDR3 contains 15 residues. For the CDR3, the DNA is TGTGCCAGCAGCTCCCGGACAGAAGCGCAAGAGACCCAGTACTTC. Its protein product is CASSSRTEAQETQYF.

V and J are TRBV27 and TRBJ2-3, with 8 positions matching TRBD1. The CDR3 sequence is 14 residues long. After removal of 5 bases from V and 3 bases from J, the junction contained 4 bases not matched to a gene. Germline CDR1 reads MNHEY; CDR2 reads SMNVEV (reference sequence). For the CDR3, the DNA is TGTGCCAGCAGTCTAAGACAGGGGACAGATACGCAGTATTTT. Its protein is CASSLRQGTDTQYF.

This chain uses TRBV30 with TRBJ2-1, with D unresolved. V was clipped by 0 bases and J by 5 bases, with 11 bases between them. Per germline, CDR1 GTSNPN and CDR2 SVGIG (reference sequence). The length of the CDR3 is 14 residues. The CDR3 nucleotides are TGTGCCTGGAGTGTAGGATCTAACCACAATGAGCAGTTCTTC. Protein sequence: CAWSVGSNHNEQFF.

CDR3 loop: CASSLDLSGPDTQYF. Written as DNA, the CDR3 is TGTGCCAGCAGCTTAGACCTATCCGGGCCAGATACGCAGTATTTT. This rearrangement joins TRBV7-9 to TRBJ2-3; D remains unclear. Germline-derived CDR1 and CDR2 are SEHNR and FQNEAQ (reference sequence). Trimming pared 1 base from V and 4 bases from J, leaving 12 bases between. The CDR3 runs to 15 residues.

The rearrangement links TRBV2 to TRBJ1-6; no clear D gene. This CDR3 contains 13 residues. V shed 4 bases and J shed 5 bases, with 6 bases lying between them. Germline values: CDR1 SNHLY, CDR2 FYNNEI. The CDR3 DNA is TGTGCCAGCAGTGTTGAAGATAATTCACCCCTCCACTTT. This encodes CASSVEDNSPLHF. Drawing the rest from reference TRBV2 and TRBJ1-6, the complete variable domain is EPEVTQTPSHQVTQMGQEVILRCVPISNHLYFYWYRQILGQKVEFLVSFYNNEISEKSEIFDDQFSVERPDGSNFTLKIRSTKLEDSAMYFCASSVEDNSPLHFGNGTRLTVT.

The chain recombines TRBV28 with TRBJ1-1, with D uncertain. V dropped 4 bases and J dropped 2 bases, with 8 bases sitting between them. CDR3 length: 13 residues. Per the germline V gene, CDR1 is MDHEN and CDR2 is SYDVKM. The CDR3 region is CASSSRINTEAFF. The CDR3 DNA follows: TGTGCCAGCAGTTCGAGGATAAACACTGAAGCTTTCTTT.

The V call is TRBV9, the J call TRBJ1-1; the match to TRBD1 covers 10 bases. Germline CDR1 and CDR2: SGDLS and YYNGEE. The CDR3 length is 16 residues. V shed 3 bases and J 0 bases; nucleotides not matched to a gene: 5. CDR3 loop: CASSDGQGGLNTEAFF. DNA for the CDR3: TGTGCCAGCAGCGATGGACAGGGGGGATTGAACACTGAAGCTTTCTTT. The whole variable domain, remainder taken from reference TRBV9 and TRBJ1-1, is DSGVTQTPKHLITATGQRVTLRCSPRSGDLSVYWYQQSLDQGLQFLIQYYNGEERAKGNILERFSAQQFPDLHSELNLSSLELGDSALYFCASSDGQGGLNTEAFFGQGTRLTVV.

This chain connects TRBV6-6 to TRBJ2-1; 7 bases agree with TRBD2. This CDR3 region has 13 residues. V was clipped by 1 base and J by 9 bases; unmatched bases: 3. CDR1 is MNHNY and CDR2 is SVGAGI in the germline V gene (reference sequence). CDR3 sequence (DNA): TGTGCCAGCAGTTACTGGGGGGGTGCTGAGCAGTTCTTC. This gives the protein CASSYWGGAEQFF.

CDR3 sequence reads: CSVTLGGSTDTQYF. The DNA of the CDR3 is TGCAGCGTGACCCTGGGGGGTAGCACAGATACGCAGTATTTT. The chain is built from TRBV29-1 and TRBJ2-3, with D possibly TRBD2 on 6 matching bases. The CDR3 contains 14 residues. Trimming removed 6 bases at V and 0 bases at J, with 13 bases between. Germline V CDR1 and CDR2: SQVTM, ANQGSEA.

The V and J genes are TRBV28 and TRBJ2-7; 8 bases align to TRBD1. Per the germline V gene, CDR1 is MDHEN and CDR2 is SYDVKM. With V trimmed by 6 bases and J by 3 bases, 13 bases remained unmatched. CDR3 size: 16 residues. The chain's CDR3 is CASSQISTGGYYEQYF. For the CDR3, the DNA is TGTGCCAGCAGCCAGATCAGTACAGGGGGGTACTACGAGCAGTACTTC.

The rearrangement links TRBV4-1 to TRBJ2-7, with 7 bases that match TRBD1. This CDR3 is 15 amino acids long. Germline trimming cut 4 bases from V and 4 bases from J; bases unmatched to any gene: 10. Germline CDR1 and CDR2: MGHRA and YSYEKL. CDR3 sequence (DNA): TGCGCCAGCAGCCCGGGACCGGGACAGCCTTACGAGCAGTACTTC. Translating it yields CASSPGPGQPYEQYF.

With regard to this clone: Within the sample, other DNA sequences also encode this same CDR3. The chain couples TRBV5-1 to TRBJ1-5; 7 bases fit TRBD1. J lost 4 bases, V lost 2 bases, and 6 bases had no gene match. Germline assignment: CDR1 SGHRS and CDR2 YFSETQ. The CDR3 totals 15 residues. In DNA, the CDR3 is TGCGCCAGCAGCTTAGGCCAGGGGGGAAATCAGCCCCAGCATTTT. Amino acids: CASSLGQGGNQPQHF. The full variable domain, its missing parts supplied by reference TRBV5-1 and TRBJ1-5, is KAGVTQTPRYLIKTRGQQVTLSCSPISGHRSVSWYQQTPGQGLQFLFEYFSETQRNKGNFPGRFSGRQFSNSRSEMNVSTLELGDSALYLCASSLGQGGNQPQHFGDGTRLSIL.

This chain connects TRBV11-2 to TRBJ2-3; 8 bases align to TRBD2. The CDR3 is 18 residues long. Trimming took 6 bases from V and 3 from J; bases not matched to a gene: 17. Germline V gives CDR1 SGHAT, CDR2 FQNNGV. CDR3 bases: TGTGCCAGCAGACACCCAGGGACTAGTCGGAATCGGACAGATACGCAGTATTTT. This translates into CASRHPGTSRNRTDTQYF.

A remark on this clone: The sample has other DNA sequences that encode this CDR3 too. The rearrangement links TRBV27 to TRBJ2-7; TRBD2 is a possible D gene (5 bases). Trimming took off 3 bases at V and 3 bases at J, with 9 bases between the two ends. The V gene's germline CDR1 is MNHEY and CDR2 SMNVEV (reference sequence). CDR3 length equals 13 residues. The CDR3 is CASSFAGNYEQYF. DNA of the CDR3: TGTGCCAGCAGTTTTGCCGGGAACTACGAGCAGTACTTC.

The count of this clone is one. V usage is TRBV5-4 and J usage is TRBJ1-6; perhaps TRBD1 as D (5 bases). V lost 0 bases to trimming and J lost 9 bases, with 19 bases between them. Germline loops: CDR1 SGHNT, CDR2 YYREEE (reference sequence). CDR3 length: 17 amino acids. The CDR3 is CASSLDLRGSVGSPLHF. The DNA for the CDR3 is TGTGCCAGCAGCTTGGACCTAAGGGGAAGTGTGGGTTCACCCCTCCACTTT.

The chain combines TRBV5-1 with TRBJ2-1; D is ambiguous. V was pared by 0 bases and J by 6 bases, with 13 bases between. Germline CDR1 reads SGHRS; CDR2 reads YFSETQ. CDR3 length: 15 residues. The CDR3 region has the DNA TGCGCCAGCAGCTTGGTGGGTGGATCCGGCAATGAGCAGTTCTTC. Translating it yields CASSLVGGSGNEQFF.

This chain joins TRBV4-2 and TRBJ2-1; no firm D call. This CDR3 spans 12 amino acids. V lost 0 bases, J lost 7 bases, and 4 bases lay in between. The germline gives CDR1 LGHNA, CDR2 YNFKEQ. CDR3 in DNA: TGTGCCAGCAGCCAAGATCAGAATGAGCAGTTCTTC. Translation: CASSQDQNEQFF.

This clone was seen just once. V and J are TRBV6-1 and TRBJ1-1; TRBD1 matches 7 bases. The CDR3 covers 12 residues. V lost 6 bases, J lost 3 bases, and 1 base stayed unmatched. Germline V lookup: CDR1 MNHNS, CDR2 SASEGT. CDR3 sequence reads: CASRDRYTEAFF. CDR3 coding DNA: TGTGCCAGCAGGGACAGGTACACTGAAGCTTTCTTT.

V and J are TRBV20-1 and TRBJ2-1, with 9 bases fitting TRBD2. The CDR3 spans 11 residues. With 6 bases clipped from V and 12 bases from J, the junction kept 6 bases outside the gene matches. Germline V CDR1 and CDR2: DFQATT, SNEGSKA (reference sequence). CDR3 amino acids: CSATSGLGQFF. The CDR3 bases are TGCAGTGCAACTAGCGGGCTCGGGCAGTTCTTC.

The chain has TRBV5-8 and TRBJ2-7; 9 bases line up with TRBD1. V shed 0 bases and J 4 bases; nucleotides not matched to a gene: 5. The CDR3 has 15 residues. Germline CDR1 SGHTS, CDR2 YDEGEE. This chain's CDR3 is CASSLVGTGNYEQYF. The CDR3 DNA reads as TGTGCCAGCAGCTTGGTAGGGACAGGGAATTACGAGCAGTACTTC.

The chain links TRBV2 to TRBJ1-1; D remains unclear. This CDR3 comprises 15 residues. Trimming removed 5 bases at V and 2 bases at J, with 15 bases between. CDR1 and CDR2 from the germline V gene are SNHLY and FYNNEI. The CDR3 DNA is TGTGCCAGCAGTTTGACCCTTGGAGGCAACACTGAAGCTTTCTTT. Its protein is CASSLTLGGNTEAFF.